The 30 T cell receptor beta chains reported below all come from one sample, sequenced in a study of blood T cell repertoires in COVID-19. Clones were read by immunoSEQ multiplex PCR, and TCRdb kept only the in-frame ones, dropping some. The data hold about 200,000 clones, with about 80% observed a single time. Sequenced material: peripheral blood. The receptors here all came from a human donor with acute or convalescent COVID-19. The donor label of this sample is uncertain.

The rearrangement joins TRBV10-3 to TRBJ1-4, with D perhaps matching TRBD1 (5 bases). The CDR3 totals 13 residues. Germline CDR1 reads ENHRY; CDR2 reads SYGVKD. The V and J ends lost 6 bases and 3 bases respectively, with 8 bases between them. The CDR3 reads CAIRQGPNEKLFF. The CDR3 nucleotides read TGTGCCATCAGGCAGGGTCCTAATGAAAAACTGTTTTTT.

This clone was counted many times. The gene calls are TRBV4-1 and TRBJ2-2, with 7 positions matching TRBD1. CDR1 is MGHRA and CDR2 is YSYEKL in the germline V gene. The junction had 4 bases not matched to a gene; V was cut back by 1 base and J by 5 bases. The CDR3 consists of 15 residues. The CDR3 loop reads CASSQAGGRTGELFF. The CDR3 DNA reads TGCGCCAGCAGCCAAGCAGGGGGAAGGACCGGGGAGCTGTTTTTT.

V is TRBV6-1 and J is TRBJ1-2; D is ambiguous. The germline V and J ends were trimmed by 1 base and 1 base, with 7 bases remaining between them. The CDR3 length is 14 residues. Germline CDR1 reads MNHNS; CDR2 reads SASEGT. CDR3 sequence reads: CASSEVRSNYGYTF. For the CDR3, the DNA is TGTGCCAGCAGTGAAGTACGGAGTAACTATGGCTACACCTTC.

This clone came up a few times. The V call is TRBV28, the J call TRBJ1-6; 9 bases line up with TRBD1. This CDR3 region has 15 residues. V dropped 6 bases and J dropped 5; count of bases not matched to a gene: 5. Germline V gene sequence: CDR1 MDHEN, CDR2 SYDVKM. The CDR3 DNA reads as TGTGCCAGCAGGAGGGACAGGGTCAATAATTCACCCCTCCACTTT. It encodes CASRRDRVNNSPLHF.

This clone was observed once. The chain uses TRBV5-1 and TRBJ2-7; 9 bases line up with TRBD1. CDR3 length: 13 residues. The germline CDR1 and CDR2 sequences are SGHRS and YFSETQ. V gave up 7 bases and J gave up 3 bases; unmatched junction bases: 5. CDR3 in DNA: TGCGCCAGCGGAGGGGACAGGGTCTACGAGCAGTACTTC. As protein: CASGGDRVYEQYF. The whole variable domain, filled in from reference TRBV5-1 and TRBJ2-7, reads KAGVTQTPRYLIKTRGQQVTLSCSPISGHRSVSWYQQTPGQGLQFLFEYFSETQRNKGNFPGRFSGRQFSNSRSEMNVSTLELGDSALYLCASGGDRVYEQYFGPGTRLTVT.

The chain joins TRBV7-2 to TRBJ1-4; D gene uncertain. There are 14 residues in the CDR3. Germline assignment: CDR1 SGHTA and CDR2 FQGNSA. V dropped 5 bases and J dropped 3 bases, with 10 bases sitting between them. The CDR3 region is CASSPSRANEKLFF. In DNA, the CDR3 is TGTGCCAGCAGCCCCTCTCGAGCTAATGAAAAACTGTTTTTT.

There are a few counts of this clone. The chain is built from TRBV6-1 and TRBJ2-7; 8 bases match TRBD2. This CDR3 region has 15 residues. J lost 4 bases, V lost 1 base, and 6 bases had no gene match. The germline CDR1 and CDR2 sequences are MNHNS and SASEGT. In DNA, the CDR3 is TGTGCCAGCAGTGAAGGCGGGGGGTCCCCGTACGAGCAGTACTTC. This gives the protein CASSEGGGSPYEQYF.

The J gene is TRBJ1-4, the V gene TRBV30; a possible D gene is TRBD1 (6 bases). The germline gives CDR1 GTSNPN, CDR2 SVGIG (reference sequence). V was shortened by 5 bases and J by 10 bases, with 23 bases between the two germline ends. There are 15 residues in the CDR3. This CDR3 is CAWDTAGAARRKLFF. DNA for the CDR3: TGTGCCTGGGACACGGCGGGGGCGGCAAGGCGAAAACTGTTTTTT.

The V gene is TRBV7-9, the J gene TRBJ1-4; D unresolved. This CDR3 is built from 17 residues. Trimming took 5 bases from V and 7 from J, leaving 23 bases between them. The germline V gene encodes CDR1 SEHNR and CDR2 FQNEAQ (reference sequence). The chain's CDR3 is CASSPLEWQAGGEKLFF. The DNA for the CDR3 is TGTGCCAGCAGCCCATTGGAGTGGCAGGCGGGAGGTGAAAAACTGTTTTTT.

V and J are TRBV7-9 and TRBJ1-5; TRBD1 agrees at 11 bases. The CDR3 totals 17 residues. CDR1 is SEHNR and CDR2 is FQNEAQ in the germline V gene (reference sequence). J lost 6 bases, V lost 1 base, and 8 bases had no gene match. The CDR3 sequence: CASSLVSGTGGSQPQHF. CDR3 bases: TGTGCCAGCAGCTTAGTATCCGGGACAGGGGGTAGTCAGCCCCAGCATTTT.

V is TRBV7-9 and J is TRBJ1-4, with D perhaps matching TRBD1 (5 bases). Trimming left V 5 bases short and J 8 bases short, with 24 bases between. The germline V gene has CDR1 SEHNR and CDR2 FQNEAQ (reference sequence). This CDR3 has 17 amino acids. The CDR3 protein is CASSRLSSPGSGEKLFF. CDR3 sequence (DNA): TGTGCCAGCAGCCGATTATCGAGTCCTGGTTCAGGGGAAAAACTGTTTTTT.

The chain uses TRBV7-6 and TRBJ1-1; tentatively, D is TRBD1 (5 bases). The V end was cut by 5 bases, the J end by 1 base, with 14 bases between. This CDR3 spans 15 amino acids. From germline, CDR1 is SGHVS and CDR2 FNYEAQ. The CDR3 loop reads CASSLTMTANTEAFF. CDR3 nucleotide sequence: TGTGCCAGCAGCCTGACGATGACAGCGAACACTGAAGCTTTCTTT. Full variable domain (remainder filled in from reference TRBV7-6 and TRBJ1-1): GAGVSQSPRYKVTKRGQDVALRCDPISGHVSLYWYRQALGQGPEFLTYFNYEAQQDKSGLPNDRFSAERPEGSISTLTIQRTEQRDSAMYRCASSLTMTANTEAFFGQGTRLTVV.

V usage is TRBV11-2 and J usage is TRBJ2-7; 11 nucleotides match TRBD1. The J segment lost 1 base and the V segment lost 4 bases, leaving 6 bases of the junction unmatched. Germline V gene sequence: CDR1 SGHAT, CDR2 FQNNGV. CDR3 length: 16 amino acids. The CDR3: CASSSRRDRGSYEQYF. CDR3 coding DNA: TGTGCCAGCAGCTCCCGAAGGGACAGGGGGTCCTACGAGCAGTACTTC.

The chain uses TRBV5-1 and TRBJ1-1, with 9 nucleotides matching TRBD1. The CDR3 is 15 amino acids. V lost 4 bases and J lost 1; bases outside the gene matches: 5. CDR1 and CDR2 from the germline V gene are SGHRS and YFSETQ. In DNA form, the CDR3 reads TGCGCCAGCAGCGCAACACAGGGGGCGAACACTGAAGCTTTCTTT. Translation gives CASSATQGANTEAFF.

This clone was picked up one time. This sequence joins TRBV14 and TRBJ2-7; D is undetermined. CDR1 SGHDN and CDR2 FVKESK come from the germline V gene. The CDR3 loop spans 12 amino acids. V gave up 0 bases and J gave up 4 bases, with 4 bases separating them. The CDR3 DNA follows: TGTGCCAGCAGCCAAGACGCGTACGAGCAGTACTTC. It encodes CASSQDAYEQYF.

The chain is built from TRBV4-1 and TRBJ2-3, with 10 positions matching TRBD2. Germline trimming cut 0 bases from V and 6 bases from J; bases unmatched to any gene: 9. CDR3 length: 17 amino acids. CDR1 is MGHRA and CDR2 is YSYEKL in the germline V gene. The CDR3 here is CASSQEGSGRAADTQYF. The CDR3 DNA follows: TGCGCCAGCAGCCAAGAAGGAAGCGGGAGGGCCGCGGATACGCAGTATTTT.

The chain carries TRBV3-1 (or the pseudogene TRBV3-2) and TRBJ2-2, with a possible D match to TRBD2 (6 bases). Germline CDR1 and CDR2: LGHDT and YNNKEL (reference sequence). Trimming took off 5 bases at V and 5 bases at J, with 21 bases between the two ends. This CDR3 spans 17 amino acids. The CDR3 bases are TGTGCCAGCAGCTCAGCGACTAGGGGCCGTTGGACCGGGGAGCTGTTTTTT. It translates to CASSSATRGRWTGELFF.

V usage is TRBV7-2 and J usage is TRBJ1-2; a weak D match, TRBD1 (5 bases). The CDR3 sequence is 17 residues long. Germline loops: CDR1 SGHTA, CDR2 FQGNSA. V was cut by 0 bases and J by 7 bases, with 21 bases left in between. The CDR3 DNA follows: TGTGCCAGCAGCTTAGCGCTAAATTCAGGGAGGAGTGGTGGCTACACCTTC. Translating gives CASSLALNSGRSGGYTF. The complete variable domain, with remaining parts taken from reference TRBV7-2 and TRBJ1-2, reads GAGVSQSPSNKVTEKGKDVELRCDPISGHTALYWYRQSLGQGLEFLIYFQGNSAPDKSGLPSDRFSAERTGGSVSTLTIQRTQQEDSAVYLCASSLALNSGRSGGYTFGSGTRLTVV.

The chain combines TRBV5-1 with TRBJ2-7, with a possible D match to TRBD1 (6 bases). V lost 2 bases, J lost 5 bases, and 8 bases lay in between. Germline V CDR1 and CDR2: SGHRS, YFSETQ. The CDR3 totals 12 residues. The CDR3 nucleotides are TGCGCCAGCAGCTTACAGGGAGACGAGCAGTACTTC. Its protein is CASSLQGDEQYF.

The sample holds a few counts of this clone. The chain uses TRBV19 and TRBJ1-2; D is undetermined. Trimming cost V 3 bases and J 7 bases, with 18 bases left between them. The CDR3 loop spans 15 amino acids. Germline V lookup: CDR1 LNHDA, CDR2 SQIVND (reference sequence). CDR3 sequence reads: CASSIRGSSLSGYTF. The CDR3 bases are TGTGCCAGTAGTATTCGCGGTTCCTCTCTCAGTGGCTACACCTTC.

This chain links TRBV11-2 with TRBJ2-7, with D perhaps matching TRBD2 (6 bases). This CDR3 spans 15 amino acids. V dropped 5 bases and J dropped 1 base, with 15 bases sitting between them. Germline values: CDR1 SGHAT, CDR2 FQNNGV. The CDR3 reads CASSQGGTGSYEQYF. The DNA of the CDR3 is TGTGCCAGCAGCCAAGGAGGGACTGGATCCTACGAGCAGTACTTC. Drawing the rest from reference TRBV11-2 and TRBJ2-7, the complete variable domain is EAGVAQSPRYKIIEKRQSVAFWCNPISGHATLYWYQQILGQGPKLLIQFQNNGVVDDSQLPKDRFSAERLKGVDSTLKIQPAKLEDSAVYLCASSQGGTGSYEQYFGPGTRLTVT.

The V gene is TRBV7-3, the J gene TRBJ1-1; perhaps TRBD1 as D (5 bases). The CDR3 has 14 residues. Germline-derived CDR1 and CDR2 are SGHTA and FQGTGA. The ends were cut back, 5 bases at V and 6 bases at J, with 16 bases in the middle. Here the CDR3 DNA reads TGTGCCAGCAGCCGCCAGGGAACCAACTCTGAAGCTTTCTTT. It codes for CASSRQGTNSEAFF.

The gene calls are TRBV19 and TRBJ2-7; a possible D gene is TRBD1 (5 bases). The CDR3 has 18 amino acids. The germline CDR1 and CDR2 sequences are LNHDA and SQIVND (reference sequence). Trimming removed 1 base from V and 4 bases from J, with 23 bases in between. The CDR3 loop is CASSIGLGAGPSTYEQYF. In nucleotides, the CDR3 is TGTGCCAGTAGTATAGGACTTGGGGCAGGACCGTCAACGTACGAGCAGTACTTC.

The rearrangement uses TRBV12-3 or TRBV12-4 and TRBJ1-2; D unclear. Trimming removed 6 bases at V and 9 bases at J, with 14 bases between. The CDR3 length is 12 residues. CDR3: CASRAGVSRYTF. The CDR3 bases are TGTGCCAGCAGGGCCGGGGTGAGTCGCTACACCTTC.

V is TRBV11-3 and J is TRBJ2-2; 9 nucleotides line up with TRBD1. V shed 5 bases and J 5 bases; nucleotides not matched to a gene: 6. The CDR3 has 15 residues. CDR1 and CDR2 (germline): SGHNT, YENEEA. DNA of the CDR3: TGTGCCAGCAGCAGGGGACAGGGAAGGACCGGGGAGCTGTTTTTT. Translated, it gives CASSRGQGRTGELFF.

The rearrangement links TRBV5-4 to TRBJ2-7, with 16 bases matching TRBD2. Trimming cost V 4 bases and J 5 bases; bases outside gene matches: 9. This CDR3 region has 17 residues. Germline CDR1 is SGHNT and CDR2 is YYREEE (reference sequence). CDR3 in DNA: TGTGCCAGCAGCCCCCCGGGACTAGCGGGAGGGCCTAACGAGCAGTACTTC. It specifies CASSPPGLAGGPNEQYF.

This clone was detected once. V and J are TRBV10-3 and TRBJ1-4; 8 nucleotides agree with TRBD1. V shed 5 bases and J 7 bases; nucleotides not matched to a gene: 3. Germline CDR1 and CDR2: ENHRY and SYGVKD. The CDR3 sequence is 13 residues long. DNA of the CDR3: TGTGCCATCAGTAGCGGACAGGGTGAAAAACTGTTTTTT. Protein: CAISSGQGEKLFF.

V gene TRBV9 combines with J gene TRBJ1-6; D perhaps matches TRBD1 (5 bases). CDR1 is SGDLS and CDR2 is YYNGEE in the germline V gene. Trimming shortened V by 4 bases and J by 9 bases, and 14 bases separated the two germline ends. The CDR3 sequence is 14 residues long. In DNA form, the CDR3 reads TGTGCCAGCAGCACCACGACAGAACCTTCACCCCTCCACTTT. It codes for CASSTTTEPSPLHF.

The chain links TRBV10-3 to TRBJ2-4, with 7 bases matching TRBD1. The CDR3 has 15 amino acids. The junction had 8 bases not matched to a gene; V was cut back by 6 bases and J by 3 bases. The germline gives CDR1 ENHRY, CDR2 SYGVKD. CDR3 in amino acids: CAIRGEGGDKNIQYF. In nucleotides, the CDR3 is TGTGCCATCAGAGGGGAAGGGGGCGACAAAAACATTCAGTACTTC.

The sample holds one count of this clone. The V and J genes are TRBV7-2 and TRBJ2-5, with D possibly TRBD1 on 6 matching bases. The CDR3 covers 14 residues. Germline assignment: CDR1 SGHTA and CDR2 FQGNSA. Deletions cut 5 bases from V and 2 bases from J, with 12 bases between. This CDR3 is CASSQGPAQETQYF. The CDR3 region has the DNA TGTGCCAGCAGCCAGGGGCCAGCGCAAGAGACCCAGTACTTC.